These 22 T cell receptor beta chains share one sample of origin, sequenced in a study of response to subunit inactivated influenza vaccine. MiXCR was run by TCRdb on the RT-PCR reads, yielding one entry per CDR3 protein. This sample has 600,000 to 850,000 distinct CDR3 sequences, with less than 15% found just once. Sample: PBMCs from blood, taken 14 to 15 days before vaccination. These receptor sequences come from a man aged 50 to 59 who received an inactivated influenza vaccine.

V is TRBV7-2 and J is TRBJ2-7; D call uncertain. V lost 5 bases to trimming and J lost 2 bases, with 10 bases between them. The germline gives CDR1 SGHTA, CDR2 FQGNSA. The CDR3 has 13 amino acids. CDR3 in amino acids: CASSATATYEQYF. The CDR3 DNA follows: TGTGCCAGCAGCGCCACTGCTACCTACGAGCAGTACTTC.

This clonotype was recorded a few times. The chain couples TRBV7-2 to TRBJ2-3, with 12 bases matching TRBD2. CDR1 SGHTA and CDR2 FQGNSA come from the germline V gene. The CDR3 has 18 amino acids. J lost 4 bases, V lost 2 bases, and 10 bases had no gene match. The CDR3 DNA sequence: TGTGCCAGCAGCTTATGGGCTAGCGGGAGGGCCTTCGCAGATACGCAGTATTTT. This sequence encodes CASSLWASGRAFADTQYF.

This chain connects TRBV4-1 to TRBJ1-4, with D unresolved. V lost 4 bases, J lost 8 bases, and 8 bases lay in between. This CDR3 has 12 amino acids. In germline, CDR1 is MGHRA, CDR2 YSYEKL. The CDR3 loop is CASSRAREKLFF. CDR3 in DNA: TGCGCCAGCAGCCGCGCTAGGGAAAAACTGTTTTTT.

Concerning this clonotype itself: With a much larger clone just one base away, this may be a read error. The CDR3 nucleotides are TGTGCCAGCAGCTTAAAGGGAATGTTTGTGGATATGCAGTATTTT. Protein product: CASSLKGMFVDMQYF. The chain couples TRBV7-8 to TRBJ2-3, with D hard to call. The V gene's germline CDR1 is SGHVS and CDR2 FQNEAQ. The length of the CDR3 is 15 residues.

CDR3 sequence: CASKLGRNTEAFF. The CDR3 region has the DNA TGTGCCAGTAAGCTAGGGAGGAACACTGAAGCTTTCTTT. The chain couples TRBV19 to TRBJ1-1; no clear D. Trimming shortened V by 7 bases and J by 1 base, and 10 bases separated the two germline ends. CDR3 length: 13 amino acids. CDR1 is LNHDA and CDR2 is SQIVND in the germline V gene (reference sequence).

The V gene is TRBV7-2, the J gene TRBJ2-7; D is uncertain. The CDR3 is 14 residues long. V lost 5 bases to trimming and J lost 3 bases, with 14 bases between them. Germline V lookup: CDR1 SGHTA, CDR2 FQGNSA. This chain's CDR3 is CASSPSRLIYEQYF. The CDR3 coding sequence is TGTGCCAGCAGCCCGTCCAGGCTGATCTACGAGCAGTACTTC.

This clonotype was observed at least ten times. The chain carries TRBV7-2 and TRBJ2-5; possibly TRBD2 for D (6 bases). Trimming pared 4 bases from V and 2 bases from J, leaving 14 bases between. The CDR3 runs 15 residues. Germline V gene lookup returns CDR1 SGHTA and CDR2 FQGNSA. DNA of the CDR3: TGTGCCAGCAGCTACGGACTAAAGATACAAGAGACCCAGTACTTC. It encodes CASSYGLKIQETQYF.

This clonotype appeared many times. The chain employs TRBV6-1 and TRBJ1-1; D not resolved. Germline values: CDR1 MNHNS, CDR2 SASEGT. This CDR3 is 14 amino acids long. The V end was cut by 2 bases, the J end by 1 base, with 8 bases between. CDR3 loop: CASSEPGTNTEAFF. Here the CDR3 DNA reads TGTGCCAGCAGTGAACCAGGAACGAACACTGAAGCTTTCTTT.

This clonotype was seen more than once but under ten times. The rearrangement uses TRBV4-1 and TRBJ1-2; 8 nucleotides agree with TRBD1. V dropped 4 bases and J dropped 5; count of bases not matched to a gene: 9. Germline CDR1 MGHRA, CDR2 YSYEKL. The CDR3 runs to 15 residues. The CDR3 reads CASSPLDRAGYGYTF. The CDR3 region has the DNA TGCGCCAGCAGCCCCCTGGACAGGGCAGGGTATGGCTACACCTTC.

This clonotype has a handful of counts. The genes are TRBV18 and TRBJ1-1; no firm D call. The CDR3 is made up of 15 amino acids. V gave up 4 bases and J gave up 1 base, with 13 bases separating them. CDR1 is KGHSH and CDR2 is LQKENI in the germline V gene. For the CDR3, the DNA is TGTGCCAGCTCACGGGCTTTGACGGGGAACACTGAAGCTTTCTTT. Its translation: CASSRALTGNTEAFF.

The chain joins TRBV10-3 to TRBJ2-6, with D uncertain. Germline V CDR1 and CDR2: ENHRY, SYGVKD. The CDR3 has 17 amino acids. Trimming stripped 4 bases from V and 0 bases from J, with 13 bases between. DNA for the CDR3: TGTGCCATCAGTGTTAGGCGTAAAGGCTCTGGGGCCAACGTCCTGACTTTC. This sequence encodes CAISVRRKGSGANVLTF.

The table lists this clonotype with a few counts. The chain is built from TRBV6-1 and TRBJ2-1, with a possible D match to TRBD1 (6 bases). The V gene lost 8 bases and the J gene lost 2 bases, with 16 bases spanning the gap. There are 15 residues in the CDR3. The V gene's germline CDR1 is MNHNS and CDR2 SASEGT. The CDR3 coding sequence is TGTGCCAGCGGAGAGGACAGCCCGGCCTACAATGAGCAGTTCTTC. The encoded protein is CASGEDSPAYNEQFF.

As regards this clonotype: An end of the junction does not agree with germline; a read error may underlie this. The gene calls are TRBV15 and TRBJ2-3, with no clear D. Germline V gene lookup returns CDR1 LNHNV and CDR2 YYDKDF (reference sequence). This CDR3 has 15 amino acids. CDR3 in amino acids: CATSRDPTATDTHYF. The CDR3 DNA reads TGTGCCACCAGCAGAGATCCGACGGCCACAGATACGCATTATTTT.

Only a few counts were recorded for this clonotype. This rearrangement joins TRBV7-7 to TRBJ2-5; weak D call: TRBD2 (7 bases). Trimming removed 6 bases from V and 2 bases from J, with 16 bases in between. The CDR3 loop spans 15 amino acids. Germline V gene data show CDR1 as SSHAT and CDR2 as FNYEAQ (reference sequence). The chain's CDR3 is CASSKGGGGQETQYF. CDR3 DNA: TGTGCCAGCAGTAAGGGGGGGGGCGGACAAGAGACCCAGTACTTC.

This clonotype has ten or more counts. This rearrangement joins TRBV7-8 to TRBJ2-3; TRBD2 agrees at 8 bases. CDR1 is SGHVS, CDR2 FQNEAQ, per germline. The CDR3 spans 17 residues. Trimming at V came to 1 base and at J to 7 bases, leaving 13 bases not matched to a gene. The DNA for the CDR3 is TGTGCCAGCAGCTTAGAGCCCTGGTACGGGGGGGTGAATACGCAGTATTTT. Its protein product is CASSLEPWYGGVNTQYF.

This clonotype turned up a few times. The rearrangement joins TRBV5-1 to TRBJ2-3, with unresolved D. The CDR3 has 14 amino acids. V lost 6 bases and J lost 1, with 12 bases in between. In germline, CDR1 is SGHRS, CDR2 YFSETQ. CDR3 coding DNA: TGCGCCAGCACCCTCGTCTGGGGCACAGATACGCAGTATTTT. This encodes CASTLVWGTDTQYF. The full variable domain, rest sourced from reference TRBV5-1 and TRBJ2-3, is KAGVTQTPRYLIKTRGQQVTLSCSPISGHRSVSWYQQTPGQGLQFLFEYFSETQRNKGNFPGRFSGRQFSNSRSEMNVSTLELGDSALYLCASTLVWGTDTQYFGPGTRLTVL.

The chain is built from TRBV7-3 and TRBJ2-1; perhaps TRBD1 as D (6 bases). This CDR3 has 15 amino acids. The germline gives CDR1 SGHTA, CDR2 FQGTGA. V was clipped by 5 bases and J by 0 bases, with 11 bases between them. The CDR3 here is CASSRQESSYNEQFF. The CDR3 DNA is TGTGCCAGCAGCAGACAGGAAAGCTCCTACAATGAGCAGTTCTTC.

The J gene is TRBJ1-2, the V gene TRBV11-2; perhaps TRBD1 as D (6 bases). Between the trimmed V and J ends, which lost 5 bases and 8 bases, there was a span of 18 bases. The germline CDR1 and CDR2 sequences are SGHAT and FQNNGV. This CDR3 spans 14 amino acids. The CDR3 DNA reads as TGTGCCAGCAGCCTGTTCAGCAGGGGACGCGGCTACACCTTC. It translates to CASSLFSRGRGYTF.

This clonotype was seen ten or more times. J is TRBJ1-6 and V is TRBV6-5; D uncertain. The length of the CDR3 is 16 residues. Germline assignment: CDR1 MNHEY and CDR2 SVGAGI. V was trimmed by 0 bases and J by 6 bases, leaving 12 bases between them. The CDR3 sequence: CASSYSRSLSNSPLHF. The CDR3 DNA reads as TGTGCCAGCAGTTACTCCCGGAGTTTAAGTAATTCACCCCTCCACTTT.

This clonotype was counted a few times. The chain couples TRBV12-3 or TRBV12-4 to TRBJ2-7; D might be TRBD2 (6 bases). V was shortened by 4 bases and J by 3 bases, with 13 bases between the two germline ends. CDR3 length: 14 residues. Written as DNA, the CDR3 is TGTGCCAGCAGTTCCCTCGGGAGAGGCTACGAGCAGTACTTC. This translates into CASSSLGRGYEQYF.

This clonotype came up many times. The J gene is TRBJ1-2, the V gene TRBV15, with D uncertain. The CDR3 totals 12 residues. Germline CDR1 and CDR2: LNHNV and YYDKDF (reference sequence). The V end lost 3 bases, the J end lost 8 bases, and 10 bases lay between the germline ends. The CDR3 reads CATSREVGGYTF. The CDR3 nucleotides are TGTGCCACCAGCAGGGAGGTTGGGGGCTACACCTTC.

This chain joins TRBV9 and TRBJ1-3; D is unclear. Trimming removed 0 bases at V and 0 bases at J, with 13 bases between. Germline V lookup: CDR1 SGDLS, CDR2 YYNGEE. The CDR3 extends over 17 amino acids. CDR3 sequence (DNA): TGTGCCAGCAGCGTAGAAGGCGGCAGCCCCTCTGGAAACACCATATATTTT. Amino acid sequence: CASSVEGGSPSGNTIYF.